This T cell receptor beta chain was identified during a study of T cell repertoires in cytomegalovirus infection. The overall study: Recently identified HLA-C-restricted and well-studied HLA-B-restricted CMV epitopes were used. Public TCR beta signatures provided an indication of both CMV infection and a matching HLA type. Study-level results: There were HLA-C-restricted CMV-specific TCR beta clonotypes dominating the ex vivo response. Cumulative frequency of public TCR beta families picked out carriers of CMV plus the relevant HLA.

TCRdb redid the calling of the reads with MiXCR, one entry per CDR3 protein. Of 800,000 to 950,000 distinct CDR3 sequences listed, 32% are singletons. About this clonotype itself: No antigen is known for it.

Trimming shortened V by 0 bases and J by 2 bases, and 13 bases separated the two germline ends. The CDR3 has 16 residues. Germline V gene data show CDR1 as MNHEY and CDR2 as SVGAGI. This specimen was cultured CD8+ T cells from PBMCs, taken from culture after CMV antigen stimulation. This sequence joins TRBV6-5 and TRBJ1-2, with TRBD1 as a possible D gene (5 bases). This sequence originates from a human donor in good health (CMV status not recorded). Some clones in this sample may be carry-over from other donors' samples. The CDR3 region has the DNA TGTGCCAGCAGTTACTCGATTTCAGGGATGAACTATGGCTACACCTTC. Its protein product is CASSYSISGMNYGYTF.